The rows below give T cell receptor beta chains drawn from one sample of a study of T cell responses to AZD1222 COVID-19 vaccine. Assay: immunoSEQ multiplex PCR; the TCRdb copy retains only in-frame clones and omits some. The table records 150,000 to 200,000 clones, 85% to 90% of them present only once. The input for sequencing was peripheral blood, taken on day 0 of AZD1222 vaccination. The receptors shown here come from an adult in good health. Each CDR3 is given with its conserved first and last residue. A D gene is named only where the DNA matches it firmly. The size of a clone is reported for some rows only, either as once, few or many, or as a class for expanded clones.

CDR3 DNA,CDR3 protein,V gene,D gene,J gene,clone size
TGTGCCAGCAGCTTAGTCAGGGGGCGGGGTTCACCCCTCCACTTT,CASSLVRGRGSPLHF,TRBV11-2,TRBD1,TRBJ1-6,.
TGCGCCAGCAGCCAAGCCGGTAGGCGGACCTTCGCAGATACGCAGTATTTT,CASSQAGRRTFADTQYF,TRBV4-1,.,TRBJ2-3,once
TGTGCCAGCAGTTCACTTCCGGGACAGGTAGCCAAAAACATTCAGTACTTC,CASSSLPGQVAKNIQYF,TRBV28,TRBD1,TRBJ2-4,.
TGTGCCAGCAGCTTACGAATTCTTGAGGGGGACACCATATATTTT,CASSLRILEGDTIYF,TRBV11-2,.,TRBJ1-3,.
TGTGCCAGTAGTATAAGCAGCAATCAGCCCCAGCATTTT,CASSISSNQPQHF,TRBV19,.,TRBJ1-5,.
TGCGCCAGCCTTCACAGCACCGGGGAGCTGTTTTTT,CASLHSTGELFF,TRBV4-1,.,TRBJ2-2,.
TGTGCCAGCAGCTTAGCGGCGAAGGGGCGTTCCGGAAACACCATATATTTT,CASSLAAKGRSGNTIYF,TRBV7-9,.,TRBJ1-3,.
TGTGCCAGCAGCAAAGGACAGAACACCGGGGAGCTGTTTTTT,CASSKGQNTGELFF,TRBV7-3,.,TRBJ2-2,.
TGTGCCAGCAGCTTAGGGAGCCCAGAGACCCAGTACTTC,CASSLGSPETQYF,TRBV7-9,.,TRBJ2-5,.
TGTGCCAGCAGACCCCCCGACAGGGTATCCGGGGAGCTGTTTTTT,CASRPPDRVSGELFF,TRBV3-1/TRBV3-2,TRBD1,TRBJ2-2,.
TGTGCCAGCAGTTCCGGGACAACTACCACAGATACGCAGTATTTT,CASSSGTTTTDTQYF,TRBV6-5,.,TRBJ2-3,.
TGTGCCAGCAGCTTAACCCGGGACAGGGGCACAGATACGCAGTATTTT,CASSLTRDRGTDTQYF,TRBV7-9,TRBD1,TRBJ2-3,once
TGTGCCAGCAGTTGGGGACTAGAACTGCAAGAGACCCAGTACTTC,CASSWGLELQETQYF,TRBV6-2/TRBV6-3,TRBD2,TRBJ2-5,once
TGTGCCAGCAGCTTAGCGCCGGCTGCGGATACGCAGTATTTT,CASSLAPAADTQYF,TRBV7-6,.,TRBJ2-3,once
TGTGCCAGCAGCTTGGGCGGGGAGGCGGACACCGGGGAGCTGTTTTTT,CASSLGGEADTGELFF,TRBV5-4,.,TRBJ2-2,.
TGTGCCAGCAGTGATCCGGGTCAGCCCCAGCATTTT,CASSDPGQPQHF,TRBV2,.,TRBJ1-5,.
TGTGCCAGCAGCTCACCTCCGAATTCACCCCTCCACTTT,CASSSPPNSPLHF,TRBV5-4,.,TRBJ1-6,.
TGTGCCAGCAGTTACACCGCCGGGACAGGCTATGGCTACACCTTC,CASSYTAGTGYGYTF,TRBV6-6,TRBD1,TRBJ1-2,.
TGTGCCAGTAGTATTGAAGGCCGCGGAGCTTTCTTT,CASSIEGRGAFF,TRBV19,.,TRBJ1-1,.
TGCGCCAGCAGCCCAACCGGGACCGAAAATTCACCCCTCCACTTT,CASSPTGTENSPLHF,TRBV4-1,.,TRBJ1-6,few
TGTGCCAGCAGTTTGACTGCCAGGACTAGGAGCTACGAGCAGTACTTC,CASSLTARTRSYEQYF,TRBV11-2,TRBD2,TRBJ2-7,few
TGTGCCTGGCAGGGAAATGCTGGAAACACCATATATTTT,CAWQGNAGNTIYF,TRBV30,.,TRBJ1-3,few
TGTGCCAGCAGCTTTTGGGCTTCGACGCGGGGGGGCCAAGAGACCCAGTACTTC,CASSFWASTRGGQETQYF,TRBV11-2,TRBD2,TRBJ2-5,.
TGTGCCAGCAGCCAAGATCTGGCGTCAGGCGGCTACACCTTC,CASSQDLASGGYTF,TRBV3-1/TRBV3-2,.,TRBJ1-2,.
TGCGCCAGCAGCCCCTCTCACCCTTGGCAGAACGATAATGAAAAACTGTTTTTT,CASSPSHPWQNDNEKLFF,TRBV4-3,.,TRBJ1-4,once
TGTGCCAGCAGCTTAGATGGGGACAGCACAGATACGCAGTATTTT,CASSLDGDSTDTQYF,TRBV7-2,.,TRBJ2-3,.
TGTGCCAGCAGTTTGGGCCGGGACAGGGTAACAGATACGCAGTATTTT,CASSLGRDRVTDTQYF,TRBV28,TRBD1,TRBJ2-3,.
TGTGCCAGCAGCCCCCGGGACGGCCGCACAGATACGCAGTATTTT,CASSPRDGRTDTQYF,TRBV7-2,.,TRBJ2-3,.
TGTGCCAGCAGCAACTCCGCCGCCGGCAAGGAGACCCAGTACTTC,CASSNSAAGKETQYF,TRBV3-1/TRBV3-2,.,TRBJ2-5,.
TGCGCCAGCAGCCAAGAAGTTCTGGGCGGTAACTATGGCTACACCTTC,CASSQEVLGGNYGYTF,TRBV4-3,.,TRBJ1-2,.
TGCAGCGTTGATTTTTCGGGGGGAACTGAAGCTTTCTTT,CSVDFSGGTEAFF,TRBV29-1,.,TRBJ1-1,.
TGTGCCAGCAGCTTAGTGTCCAACTCCTACGAGCAGTACTTC,CASSLVSNSYEQYF,TRBV7-2,.,TRBJ2-7,few
TGTGCCAGCAGCCCCTTCAGGGATTATAACTATGGCTACACCTTC,CASSPFRDYNYGYTF,TRBV7-2,.,TRBJ1-2,once
TGTGCCAGCAGTTCCCCGACAGGGATCGGCAATTCACCCCTCCACTTT,CASSSPTGIGNSPLHF,TRBV6-5,TRBD1,TRBJ1-6,.
TGCAGCGCGACGACAGGGGTAGGAGATACGCAGTATTTT,CSATTGVGDTQYF,TRBV29-1,TRBD1,TRBJ2-3,.
TGCGCCAGCAGAAAGGGACCTTCTGAAGCTTTCTTT,CASRKGPSEAFF,TRBV5-1,.,TRBJ1-1,.
TGTGCCAGCAGGACAGCCGGTAATGAAAAACTGTTTTTT,CASRTAGNEKLFF,TRBV6-5,.,TRBJ1-4,.
TGTGCCAGCAGTTACCACAGTGAAGCTTTCTTT,CASSYHSEAFF,TRBV5-5,.,TRBJ1-1,once
TGTGCCAGCAGTGACTCGGGCGTCAACAATCAGCCCCAGCATTTT,CASSDSGVNNQPQHF,TRBV6-4,.,TRBJ1-5,.
TGTGCCAGCAGTGAAGCATCGGGGAGGCTCATCTCCTACGAGCAGTACTTC,CASSEASGRLISYEQYF,TRBV6-1,.,TRBJ2-7,.
TGTGCCAGCAGTGAGTGGGAGGGCAGGGCGTTTGAAAAACTGTTTTTT,CASSEWEGRAFEKLFF,TRBV2,.,TRBJ1-4,.
TGTGCCAGCAGCAGTATAACAGGGATCGCTGAAGCTTTCTTT,CASSSITGIAEAFF,TRBV5-6,.,TRBJ1-1,.
TGTGCCAGCAGTCGAGGCGACTCCGCCTACGAGCAGTACTTC,CASSRGDSAYEQYF,TRBV27,.,TRBJ2-7,once
TGCGCCAGCAGCCAATTAGGTAATGCAGATCCTATGAGCTACACCTTC,CASSQLGNADPMSYTF,TRBV4-3,.,TRBJ1-2,.
TGTGCCAGCAGCTTAGTTTGGGTCCGGGAGCTGTTTTTT,CASSLVWVRELFF,TRBV11-2,.,TRBJ2-2,.
TGTGCCAGCAGTTTATCGGACGGAGCCTACGAGCAGTACTTC,CASSLSDGAYEQYF,TRBV28,.,TRBJ2-7,.
TGTGCCTGGAGTGGGTACAGCACTGGAAACACCATATATTTT,CAWSGYSTGNTIYF,TRBV30,.,TRBJ1-3,.
TGTGCCAGCAAGGTGAACAGGGAAGGGGGTTCACCCCTCCACTTT,CASKVNREGGSPLHF,TRBV28,.,TRBJ1-6,.
TGTGCCAGCAGCGAGGATGGAGTGAACACCGGGGAGCTGTTTTTT,CASSEDGVNTGELFF,TRBV4-2,.,TRBJ2-2,.